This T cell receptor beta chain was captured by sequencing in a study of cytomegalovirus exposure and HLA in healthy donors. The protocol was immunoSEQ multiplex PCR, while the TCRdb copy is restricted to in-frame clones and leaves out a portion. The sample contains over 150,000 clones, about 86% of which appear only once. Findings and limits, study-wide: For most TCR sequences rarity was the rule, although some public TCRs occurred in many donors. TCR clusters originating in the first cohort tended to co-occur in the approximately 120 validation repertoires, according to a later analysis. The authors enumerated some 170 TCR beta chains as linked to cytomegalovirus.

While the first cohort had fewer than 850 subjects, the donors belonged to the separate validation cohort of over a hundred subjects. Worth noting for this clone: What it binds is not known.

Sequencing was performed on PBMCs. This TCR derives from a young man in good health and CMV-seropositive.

The CDR3 DNA is TGTGCCAGCAGTGAACAGGGCTGGATCACTGAAGCTTTCTTT. Its protein is CASSEQGWITEAFF. The V and J genes are TRBV6-1 and TRBJ1-1, with D tentatively TRBD1 (5 bases). Trimming cost V 2 bases and J 4 bases, with 11 bases left between them. Per germline, CDR1 MNHNS and CDR2 SASEGT. The CDR3 covers 14 residues.